One sample yielded the 19 T cell receptor beta chains listed below, sequenced in a study of shared clonotypes between healthy human individuals. Repertoires were generated with immunoSEQ multiplex PCR, while TCRdb's copy carries only in-frame clones and drops some. The sample holds under 2,500,000 clones, 90% to 97% seen once. Source material: naive CD4+ T cells sorted from blood. Sample subset: CD45RA+ positively selected. The receptor source for this set is a man between 18 and 35 years old in good health.

The chain has TRBV6-6 and TRBJ2-2; perhaps TRBD1 as D (5 bases). With 2 bases removed from V and 2 bases from J, the gap between germline ends came to 9 bases. Germline V gene lookup returns CDR1 MNHNY and CDR2 SVGAGI (reference sequence). The CDR3 extends over 15 amino acids. The DNA for the CDR3 is TGTGCCAGCAGTTACATCAGGGCAAACACCGGGGAGCTGTTTTTT. Translation gives CASSYIRANTGELFF.

This CDR3 is CASSVNPAGNVNEQFF. The CDR3 DNA reads TGCGCCAGCAGCGTGAATCCAGCGGGAAATGTTAATGAGCAGTTCTTC. The chain is built from TRBV5-1 and TRBJ2-1; 7 nucleotides align to TRBD2. The CDR3 totals 16 residues. Looked up from germline, CDR1 is SGHRS and CDR2 is YFSETQ. V dropped 4 bases and J dropped 7; count of bases not matched to a gene: 14.

The chain recombines TRBV2 with TRBJ1-1; 7 bases line up with TRBD1. The length of the CDR3 is 13 residues. J was trimmed by 4 bases and V by 4 bases; bases with no gene match: 3. Germline lookup yields CDR1 SNHLY and CDR2 FYNNEI. The CDR3 DNA follows: TGTGCCAGCAGTGTGGAGGGGGCCACTGAAGCTTTCTTT. This translates into CASSVEGATEAFF.

V and J are TRBV6-6 and TRBJ2-1; D is unclear. The CDR3 spans 16 residues. With 0 bases removed from V and 4 bases from J, the gap between germline ends came to 13 bases. Germline CDR1 MNHNY, CDR2 SVGAGI (reference sequence). The CDR3 spells CASSYSIVGRYNEQFF. CDR3 nucleotides: TGTGCCAGCAGTTACTCGATAGTTGGACGATACAATGAGCAGTTCTTC.

The chain joins TRBV5-3 to TRBJ2-3; TRBD1 aligns across 7 bases. TRBV5-3 is labeled an ORF, and its function is uncertain. This CDR3 spans 17 amino acids. J lost 5 bases, V lost 0 bases, and 12 bases had no gene match. The CDR3 DNA is TGTGCCAGAAGCTTGGCCGGCCGTAGGGGGCAAGGAGATACGCAGTATTTT. This encodes CARSLAGRRGQGDTQYF.

The rearrangement joins TRBV7-2 to TRBJ2-7; unclear D gene. Trimming cost V 6 bases and J 6 bases, with 18 bases left between them. This CDR3 is 14 amino acids long. Germline V gene sequence: CDR1 SGHTA, CDR2 FQGNSA. The CDR3 here is CASSPNVGFTEQYF. CDR3 nucleotides: TGTGCCAGCAGTCCGAATGTCGGCTTTACCGAGCAGTACTTC.

A remark on this clone: This sample includes further DNA sequences coding for the same CDR3. The V and J genes are TRBV18 and TRBJ1-2, with TRBD1 as a possible D gene (6 bases). With 3 bases removed from V and 7 bases from J, the gap between germline ends came to 9 bases. Germline V gene data show CDR1 as KGHSH and CDR2 as LQKENI. The CDR3 length is 12 residues. This CDR3 reads CASSPKGVGYTF. Written as DNA, the CDR3 is TGTGCCAGCTCACCTAAGGGGGTTGGCTACACCTTC.

The chain joins TRBV5-3 to TRBJ2-7, with 12 bases lining up with TRBD2. TRBV5-3 is assigned to the ORF class and has an uncertain function. V shed 4 bases and J 5 bases; nucleotides not matched to a gene: 13. CDR3 length: 17 amino acids. The DNA of the CDR3 is TGTGCCAGAAGCCCGCCTGTGCTAGCGGGGGGGCCCCACGAGCAGTACTTC. This gives the protein CARSPPVLAGGPHEQYF.

This chain joins TRBV7-8 and TRBJ2-7; 7 bases are shared with TRBD2. Looked up from germline, CDR1 is SGHVS and CDR2 is FQNEAQ. There are 17 residues in the CDR3. The V and J ends lost 4 bases and 3 bases, in that order; junction bases with no gene match: 15. CDR3 nucleotide sequence: TGTGCCAGCAGCTCCCGACGAGTTGGGGAGGGCGGCTACGAGCAGTACTTC. This gives the protein CASSSRRVGEGGYEQYF.

The genes are TRBV30 and TRBJ1-5; 7 bases align to TRBD1. Germline V gene sequence: CDR1 GTSNPN, CDR2 SVGIG (reference sequence). V was clipped by 2 bases and J by 7 bases; unmatched bases: 11. The CDR3 contains 15 residues. Here the CDR3 DNA reads TGTGCCTGGAGTCGACTTCGGACAGGCGGACAGCCCCAGCATTTT. This encodes CAWSRLRTGGQPQHF.

This clone was observed once. The V and J genes are TRBV6-1 and TRBJ2-7; TRBD1 matches 8 bases. The trim removed 4 bases at V and 5 bases at J, leaving 1 base unmatched. The CDR3 contains 12 residues. Germline V gene sequence: CDR1 MNHNS, CDR2 SASEGT. As DNA, the CDR3 is TGTGCCAGCAGTGTGGACAGGGACGAGCAGTACTTC. Its protein is CASSVDRDEQYF.

The gene calls are TRBV11-2 and TRBJ2-5, with TRBD2 identical over 11 bases. The CDR3 spans 15 residues. The V and J ends lost 1 base and 5 bases, in that order; junction bases with no gene match: 3. Germline CDR1 SGHAT, CDR2 FQNNGV. This CDR3 is CASSLVAGGRETQYF. In nucleotides, the CDR3 is TGTGCCAGCAGCTTAGTAGCGGGGGGGCGGGAGACCCAGTACTTC. Using reference TRBV11-2 and TRBJ2-5 for the parts outside the CDR3, the full variable domain is EAGVAQSPRYKIIEKRQSVAFWCNPISGHATLYWYQQILGQGPKLLIQFQNNGVVDDSQLPKDRFSAERLKGVDSTLKIQPAKLEDSAVYLCASSLVAGGRETQYFGPGTRLLVL.

This chain uses TRBV5-1 with TRBJ2-7; TRBD2 aligns across 11 bases. V dropped 4 bases and J dropped 8; count of bases not matched to a gene: 8. Germline V gene lookup returns CDR1 SGHRS and CDR2 YFSETQ. This CDR3 contains 14 residues. The CDR3 bases are TGCGCCAGCAGCGACGGGACTAGCGGAGATAAGCAGTACTTC. Translating it yields CASSDGTSGDKQYF.

The V and J genes are TRBV5-1 and TRBJ2-7, with 11 bases matching TRBD1. Per the germline V gene, CDR1 is SGHRS and CDR2 is YFSETQ. V was pared by 4 bases and J by 4 bases, with 10 bases of the junction left unmatched. The CDR3 sequence is 16 residues long. CDR3 residues: CASSPTRGQGGYEQYF. For the CDR3, the DNA is TGCGCCAGCAGCCCGACCCGGGGACAGGGGGGTTACGAGCAGTACTTC.

The gene calls are TRBV10-3 and TRBJ1-4; D uncertain. The CDR3 totals 14 residues. The V end lost 2 bases, the J end lost 8 bases, and 12 bases lay between the germline ends. Germline V gives CDR1 ENHRY, CDR2 SYGVKD. CDR3 loop: CAISEAGKLEKLFF. DNA of the CDR3: TGTGCCATCAGTGAGGCCGGGAAGCTGGAAAAACTGTTTTTT.

V gene TRBV7-9 combines with J gene TRBJ2-6; 7 positions match TRBD1. With V trimmed by 3 bases and J by 0 bases, 8 bases remained unmatched. CDR3 size: 18 residues. Germline V CDR1 and CDR2: SEHNR, FQNEAQ (reference sequence). In DNA, the CDR3 is TGTGCCAGCAGCTTTTACGACAGGGCCAGCTCTGGGGCCAACGTCCTGACTTTC. Translated: CASSFYDRASSGANVLTF. Drawing the rest from reference TRBV7-9 and TRBJ2-6, the complete variable domain is DTGVSQNPRHKITKRGQNVTFRCDPISEHNRLYWYRQTLGQGPEFLTYFQNEAQLEKSRLLSDRFSAERPKGSFSTLEIQRTEQGDSAMYLCASSFYDRASSGANVLTFGAGSRLTVL.

The rearrangement uses TRBV18 and TRBJ2-5, with D possibly being TRBD1 (6 bases). Trimming cost V 4 bases and J 2 bases, with 14 bases left between them. The CDR3 is 15 amino acids. Germline assignment: CDR1 KGHSH and CDR2 LQKENI. The CDR3 DNA is TGTGCCAGCTCACAGATCAGGGGAACTCAAGAGACCCAGTACTTC. Protein sequence: CASSQIRGTQETQYF.

V and J are TRBV5-1 and TRBJ2-1, with a weak D call TRBD2 (5 bases). Germline V CDR1 and CDR2: SGHRS, YFSETQ. Trimming shortened V by 5 bases and J by 0 bases, and 12 bases separated the two germline ends. CDR3 length equals 15 residues. CDR3 DNA: TGCGCCAGCAGTGCTAGCAGCAGCTCCTACAATGAGCAGTTCTTC. This sequence encodes CASSASSSSYNEQFF.

J is TRBJ2-2 and V is TRBV6-6; TRBD1 aligns across 8 bases. The germline V gene encodes CDR1 MNHNY and CDR2 SVGAGI (reference sequence). The CDR3 runs 16 residues. V was pared by 6 bases and J by 4 bases, with 10 bases of the junction left unmatched. CDR3 sequence: CASRTSQGAATGELFF. In nucleotides, the CDR3 is TGTGCCAGCAGAACCTCGCAGGGGGCCGCCACCGGGGAGCTGTTTTTT.